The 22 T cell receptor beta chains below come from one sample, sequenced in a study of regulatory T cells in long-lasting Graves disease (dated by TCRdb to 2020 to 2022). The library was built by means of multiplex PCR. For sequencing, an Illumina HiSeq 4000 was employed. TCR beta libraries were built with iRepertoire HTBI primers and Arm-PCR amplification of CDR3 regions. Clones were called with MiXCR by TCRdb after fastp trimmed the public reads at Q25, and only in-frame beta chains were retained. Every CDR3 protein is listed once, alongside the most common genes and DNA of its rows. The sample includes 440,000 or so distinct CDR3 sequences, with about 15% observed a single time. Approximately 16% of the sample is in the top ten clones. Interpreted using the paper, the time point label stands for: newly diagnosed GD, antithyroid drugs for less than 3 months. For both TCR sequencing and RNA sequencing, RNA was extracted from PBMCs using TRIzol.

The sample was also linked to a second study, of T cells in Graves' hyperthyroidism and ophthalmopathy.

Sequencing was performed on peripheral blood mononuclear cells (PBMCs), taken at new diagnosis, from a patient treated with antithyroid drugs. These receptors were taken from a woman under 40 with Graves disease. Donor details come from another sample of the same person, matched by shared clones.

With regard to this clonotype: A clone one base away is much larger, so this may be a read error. CDR3 region: CASSEATTGVGYEQFF. CDR3 sequence (DNA): TGTGCCAGCAGTGAAGCTACTACGGGAGTTGGCTACGAGCAGTTCTTC. The V call is TRBV6-1, the J call TRBJ2-1; possibly TRBD2 for D (6 bases). V lost 0 bases to trimming and J lost 10 bases, with 19 bases between them. Germline CDR1 reads MNHNS; CDR2 reads SASEGT. CDR3 length equals 16 residues.

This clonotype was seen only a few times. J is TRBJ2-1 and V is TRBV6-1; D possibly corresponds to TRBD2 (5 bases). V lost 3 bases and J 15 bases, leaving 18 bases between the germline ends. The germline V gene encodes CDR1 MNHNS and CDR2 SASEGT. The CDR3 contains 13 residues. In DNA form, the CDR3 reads TGTGCCAGCAGTGAGGGGTCTTTGGCTAGCCGGTTCTTC. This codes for CASSEGSLASRFF.

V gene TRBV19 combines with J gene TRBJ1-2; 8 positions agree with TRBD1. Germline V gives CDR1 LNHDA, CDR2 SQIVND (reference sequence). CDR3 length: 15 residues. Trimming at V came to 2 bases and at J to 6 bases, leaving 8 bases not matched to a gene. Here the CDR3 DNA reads TGTGCCAGTAGTATATTTGGGACAGGTCTCGATGGCTACACCTTC. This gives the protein CASSIFGTGLDGYTF.

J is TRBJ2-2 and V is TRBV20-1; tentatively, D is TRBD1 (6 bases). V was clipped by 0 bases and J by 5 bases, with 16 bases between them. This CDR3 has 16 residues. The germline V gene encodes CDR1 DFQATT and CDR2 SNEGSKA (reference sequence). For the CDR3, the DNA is TGCAGTGCTAGAGATGGGAAACAGGGTAGTACCGGGGAGCTGTTTTTT. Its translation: CSARDGKQGSTGELFF.

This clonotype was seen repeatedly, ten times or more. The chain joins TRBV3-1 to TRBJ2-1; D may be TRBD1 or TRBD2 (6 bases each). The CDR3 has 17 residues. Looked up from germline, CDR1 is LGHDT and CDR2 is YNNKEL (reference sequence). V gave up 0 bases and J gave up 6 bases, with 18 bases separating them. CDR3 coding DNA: TGTGCCAGCAGCCAAGACCCAACGGGAGAAGGGGGCAATGAGCAGTTCTTC. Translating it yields CASSQDPTGEGGNEQFF.

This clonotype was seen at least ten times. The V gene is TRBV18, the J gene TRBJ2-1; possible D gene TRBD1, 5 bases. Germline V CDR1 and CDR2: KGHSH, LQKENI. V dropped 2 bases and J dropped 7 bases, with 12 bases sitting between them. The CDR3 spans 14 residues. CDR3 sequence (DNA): TGTGCCAGCTCACCAAGGCAGGGCCGGAATGAGCAGTTCTTC. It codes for CASSPRQGRNEQFF.

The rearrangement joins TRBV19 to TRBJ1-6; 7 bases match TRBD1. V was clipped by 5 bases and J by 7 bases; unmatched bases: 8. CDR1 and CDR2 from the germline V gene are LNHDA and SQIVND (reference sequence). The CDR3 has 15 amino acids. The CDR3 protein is CASSYTGQLNSPLHF. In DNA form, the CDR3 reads TGTGCCAGTAGTTATACGGGACAGCTGAATTCACCCCTCCACTTT.

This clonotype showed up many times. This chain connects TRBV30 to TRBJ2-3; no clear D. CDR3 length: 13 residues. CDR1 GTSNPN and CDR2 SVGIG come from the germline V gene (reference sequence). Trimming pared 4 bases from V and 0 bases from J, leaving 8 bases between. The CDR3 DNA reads TGTGCCTGGATCCCGGCTAGCACAGATACGCAGTATTTT. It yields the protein CAWIPASTDTQYF.

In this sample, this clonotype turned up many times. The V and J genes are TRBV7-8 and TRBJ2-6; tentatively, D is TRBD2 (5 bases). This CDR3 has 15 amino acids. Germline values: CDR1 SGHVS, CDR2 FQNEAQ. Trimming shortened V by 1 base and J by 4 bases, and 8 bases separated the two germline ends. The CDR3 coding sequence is TGTGCCAGCAGCTTAGGAGGGTGGGGGGCCAACGTCCTGACTTTC. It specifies CASSLGGWGANVLTF.

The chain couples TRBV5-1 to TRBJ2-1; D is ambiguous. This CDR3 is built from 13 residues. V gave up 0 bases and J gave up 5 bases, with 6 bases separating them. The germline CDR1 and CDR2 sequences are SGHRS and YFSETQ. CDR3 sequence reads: CASSLAVDNEQFF. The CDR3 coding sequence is TGCGCCAGCAGCTTGGCGGTAGACAATGAGCAGTTCTTC.

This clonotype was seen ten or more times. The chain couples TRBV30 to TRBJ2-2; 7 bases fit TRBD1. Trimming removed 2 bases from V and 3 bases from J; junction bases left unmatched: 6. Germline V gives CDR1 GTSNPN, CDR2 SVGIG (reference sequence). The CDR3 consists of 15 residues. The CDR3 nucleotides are TGTGCCTGGAGTTGGGAACAGGGGTACACCGGGGAGCTGTTTTTT. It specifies CAWSWEQGYTGELFF.

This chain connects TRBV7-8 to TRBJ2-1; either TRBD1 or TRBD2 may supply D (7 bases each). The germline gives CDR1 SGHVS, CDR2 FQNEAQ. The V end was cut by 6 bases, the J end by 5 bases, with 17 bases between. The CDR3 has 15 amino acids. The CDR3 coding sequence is TGTGCCAGCAGTCGAGCGGGACAGTACCACAATGAGCAGTTCTTC. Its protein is CASSRAGQYHNEQFF.

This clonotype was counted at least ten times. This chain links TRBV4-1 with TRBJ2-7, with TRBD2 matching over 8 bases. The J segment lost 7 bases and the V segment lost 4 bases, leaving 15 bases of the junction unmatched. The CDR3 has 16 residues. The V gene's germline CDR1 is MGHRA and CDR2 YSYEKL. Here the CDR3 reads CASSPQRPGLGWEQYF. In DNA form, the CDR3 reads TGCGCCAGCAGCCCTCAAAGGCCGGGACTAGGGTGGGAGCAGTACTTC.

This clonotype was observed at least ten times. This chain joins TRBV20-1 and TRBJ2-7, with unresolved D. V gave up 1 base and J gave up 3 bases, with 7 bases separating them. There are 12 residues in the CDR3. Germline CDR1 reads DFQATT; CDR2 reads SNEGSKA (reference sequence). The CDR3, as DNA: TGCAGTGCTAGAGGCGGCAGCTACGAGCAGTACTTC. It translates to CSARGGSYEQYF.

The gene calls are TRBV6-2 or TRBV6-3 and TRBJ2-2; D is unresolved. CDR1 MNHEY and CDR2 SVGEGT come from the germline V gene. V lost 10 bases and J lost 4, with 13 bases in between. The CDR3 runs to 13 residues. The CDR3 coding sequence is TGTGCCAACCGCGAGGCAGGCACCGGGGAGCTGTTTTTT. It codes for CANREAGTGELFF.

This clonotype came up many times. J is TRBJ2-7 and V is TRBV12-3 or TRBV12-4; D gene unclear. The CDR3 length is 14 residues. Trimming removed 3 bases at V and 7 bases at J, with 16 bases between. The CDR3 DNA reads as TGTGCCAGCAGTTTTGTACGTGGGCGGATGGAGCAGTACTTC. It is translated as CASSFVRGRMEQYF.

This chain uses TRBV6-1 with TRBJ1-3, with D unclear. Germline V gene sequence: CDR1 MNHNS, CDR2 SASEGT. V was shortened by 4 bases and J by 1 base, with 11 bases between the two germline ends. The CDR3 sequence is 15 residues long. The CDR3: CASSVNRRSGNTIYF. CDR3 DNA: TGTGCCAGCAGTGTCAACCGTAGGTCTGGAAACACCATATATTTT.

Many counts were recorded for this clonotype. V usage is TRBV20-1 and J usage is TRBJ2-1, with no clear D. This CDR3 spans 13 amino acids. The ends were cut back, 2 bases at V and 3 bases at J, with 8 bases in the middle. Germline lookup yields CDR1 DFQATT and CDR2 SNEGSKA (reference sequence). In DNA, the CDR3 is TGCAGTGCTAGATGGACCTTCTACAATGAGCAGTTCTTC. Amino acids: CSARWTFYNEQFF.

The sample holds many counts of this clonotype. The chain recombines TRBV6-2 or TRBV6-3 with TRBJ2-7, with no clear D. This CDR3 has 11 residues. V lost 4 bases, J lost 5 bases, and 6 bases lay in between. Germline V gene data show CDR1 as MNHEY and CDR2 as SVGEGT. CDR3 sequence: CASSFLHEQYF. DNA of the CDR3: TGTGCCAGCAGTTTCCTCCACGAGCAGTACTTC.

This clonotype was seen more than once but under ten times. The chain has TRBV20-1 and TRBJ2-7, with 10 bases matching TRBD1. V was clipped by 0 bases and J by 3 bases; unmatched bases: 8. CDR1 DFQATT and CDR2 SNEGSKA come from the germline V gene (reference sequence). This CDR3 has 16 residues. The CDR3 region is CSARDGFGTGVYEQYF. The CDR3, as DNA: TGCAGTGCTAGAGATGGCTTCGGGACAGGGGTCTACGAGCAGTACTTC.

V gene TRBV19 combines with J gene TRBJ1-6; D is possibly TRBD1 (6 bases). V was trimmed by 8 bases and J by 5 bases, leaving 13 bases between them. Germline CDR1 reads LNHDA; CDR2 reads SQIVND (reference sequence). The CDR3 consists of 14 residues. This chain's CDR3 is CASDTGLNNSPLHF. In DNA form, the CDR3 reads TGTGCCAGTGACACAGGGCTGAATAATTCACCCCTCCACTTT.

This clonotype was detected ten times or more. The CDR3 reads CSVGRGLGNTEAFF. CDR3 bases: TGCAGCGTTGGCAGGGGCTTAGGCAACACTGAAGCTTTCTTT. The genes are TRBV29-1 and TRBJ1-1; TRBD1 might be the D (6 bases). The CDR3 length is 14 residues. Germline-derived CDR1 and CDR2 are SQVTM and ANQGSEA. V was trimmed by 4 bases and J by 2 bases, leaving 14 bases between them.